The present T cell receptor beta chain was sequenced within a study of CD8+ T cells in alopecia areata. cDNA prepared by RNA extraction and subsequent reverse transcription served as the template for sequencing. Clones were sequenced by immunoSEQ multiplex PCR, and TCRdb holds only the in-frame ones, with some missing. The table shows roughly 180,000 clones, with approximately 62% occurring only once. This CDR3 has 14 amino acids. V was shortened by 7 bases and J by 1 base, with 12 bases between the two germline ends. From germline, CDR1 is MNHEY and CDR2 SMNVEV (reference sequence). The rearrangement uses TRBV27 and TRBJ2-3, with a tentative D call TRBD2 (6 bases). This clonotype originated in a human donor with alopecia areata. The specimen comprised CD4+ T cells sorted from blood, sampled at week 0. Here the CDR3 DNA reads TGTGCCAGCAATGGGTGGAGGGGCACAGATACGCAGTATTTT. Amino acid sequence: CASNGWRGTDTQYF.